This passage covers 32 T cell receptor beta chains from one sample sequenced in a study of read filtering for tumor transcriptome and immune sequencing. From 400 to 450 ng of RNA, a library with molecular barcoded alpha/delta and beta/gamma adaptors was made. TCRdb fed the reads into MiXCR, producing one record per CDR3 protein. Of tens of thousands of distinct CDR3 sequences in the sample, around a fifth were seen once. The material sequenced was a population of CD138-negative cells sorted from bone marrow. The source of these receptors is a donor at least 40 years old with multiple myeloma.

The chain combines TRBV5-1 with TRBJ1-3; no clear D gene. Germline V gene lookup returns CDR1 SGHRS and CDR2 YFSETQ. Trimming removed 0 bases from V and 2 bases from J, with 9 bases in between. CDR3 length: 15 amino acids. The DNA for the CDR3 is TGCGCCAGCAGCTTGGACGGCTACCCTGGAAACACCATATATTTT. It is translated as CASSLDGYPGNTIYF.

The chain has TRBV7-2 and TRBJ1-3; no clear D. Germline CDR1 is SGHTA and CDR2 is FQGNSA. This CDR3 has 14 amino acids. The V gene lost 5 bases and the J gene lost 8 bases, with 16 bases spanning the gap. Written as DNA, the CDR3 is TGTGCCAGCAGCGAAACCCCCAAACGGGACACCATATATTTT. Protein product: CASSETPKRDTIYF.

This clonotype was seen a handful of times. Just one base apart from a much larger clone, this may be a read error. This CDR3 reads CAKTQGLSTEAFF. The DNA for the CDR3 is TGTGCCAAGACCCAGGGCCTAAGCACTGAAGCTTTCTTT. The rearrangement links TRBV2 to TRBJ1-1; weak D call: TRBD1 (5 bases). CDR3 length: 13 amino acids. CDR1 and CDR2 from the germline V gene are SNHLY and FYNNEI. V was clipped by 10 bases and J by 4 bases, with 16 bases between them. Filled out from reference TRBV2 and TRBJ1-1, the complete variable domain reads EPEVTQTPSHQVTQMGQEVILRCVPISNHLYFYWYRQILGQKVEFLVSFYNNEISEKSEIFDDQFSVERPDGSNFTLKIRSTKLEDSAMYFCAKTQGLSTEAFFGQGTRLTVV.

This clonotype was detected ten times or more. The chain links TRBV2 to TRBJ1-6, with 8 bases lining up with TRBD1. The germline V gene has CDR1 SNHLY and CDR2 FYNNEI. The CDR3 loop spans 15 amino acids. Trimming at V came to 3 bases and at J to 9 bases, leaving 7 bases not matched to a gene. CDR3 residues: CASSESTGEFSPLHF. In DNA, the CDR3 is TGTGCCAGCAGTGAGTCGACAGGGGAATTTTCACCCCTCCACTTT.

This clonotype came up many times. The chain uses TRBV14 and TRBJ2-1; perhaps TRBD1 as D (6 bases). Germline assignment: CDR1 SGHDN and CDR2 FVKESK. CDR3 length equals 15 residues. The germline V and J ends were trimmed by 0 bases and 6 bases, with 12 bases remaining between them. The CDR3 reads CASSQEKGQLNEQFF. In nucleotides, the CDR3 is TGTGCCAGCAGCCAAGAGAAAGGACAGCTCAATGAGCAGTTCTTC.

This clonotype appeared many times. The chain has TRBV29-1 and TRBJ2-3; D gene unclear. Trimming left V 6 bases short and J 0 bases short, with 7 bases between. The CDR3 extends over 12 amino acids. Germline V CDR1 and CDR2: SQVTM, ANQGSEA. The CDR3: CSVLTSTDTQYF. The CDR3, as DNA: TGCAGCGTACTGACTAGCACAGATACGCAGTATTTT.

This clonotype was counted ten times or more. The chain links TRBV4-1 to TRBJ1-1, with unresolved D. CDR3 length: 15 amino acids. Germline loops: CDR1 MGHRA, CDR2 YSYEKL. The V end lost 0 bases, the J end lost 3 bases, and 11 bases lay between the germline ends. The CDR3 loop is CASSQELGRDTEAFF. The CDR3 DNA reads TGCGCCAGCAGCCAAGAACTAGGGAGGGACACTGAAGCTTTCTTT.

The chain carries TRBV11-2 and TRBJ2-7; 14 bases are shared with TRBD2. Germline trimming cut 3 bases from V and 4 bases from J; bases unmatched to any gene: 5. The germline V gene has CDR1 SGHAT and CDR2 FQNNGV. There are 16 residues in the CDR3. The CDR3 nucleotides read TGTGCCAGCAGCTTGACTAGCGGGGGGGCCGGTTACGAGCAGTACTTC. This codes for CASSLTSGGAGYEQYF.

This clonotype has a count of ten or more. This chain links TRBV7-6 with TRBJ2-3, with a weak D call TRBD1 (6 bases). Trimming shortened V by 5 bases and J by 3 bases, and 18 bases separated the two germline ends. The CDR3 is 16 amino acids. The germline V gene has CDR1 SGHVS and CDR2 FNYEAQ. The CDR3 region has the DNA TGTGCCAGCAGCCAATTACAGGGACGCGTGACAGATACGCAGTATTTT. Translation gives CASSQLQGRVTDTQYF.

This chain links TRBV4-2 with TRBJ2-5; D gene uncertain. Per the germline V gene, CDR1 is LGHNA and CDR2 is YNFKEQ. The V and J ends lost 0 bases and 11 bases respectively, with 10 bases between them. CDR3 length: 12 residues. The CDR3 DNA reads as TGTGCCAGCAGCCAAGACGCCGGGCCTCAGTACTTC. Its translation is CASSQDAGPQYF.

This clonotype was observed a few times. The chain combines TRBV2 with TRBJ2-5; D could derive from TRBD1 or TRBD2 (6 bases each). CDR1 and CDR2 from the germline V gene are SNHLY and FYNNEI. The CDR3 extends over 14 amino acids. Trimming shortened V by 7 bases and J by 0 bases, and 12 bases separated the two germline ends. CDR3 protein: CASTSGAYQETQYF. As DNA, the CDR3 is TGTGCCAGCACCTCGGGGGCCTACCAAGAGACCCAGTACTTC.

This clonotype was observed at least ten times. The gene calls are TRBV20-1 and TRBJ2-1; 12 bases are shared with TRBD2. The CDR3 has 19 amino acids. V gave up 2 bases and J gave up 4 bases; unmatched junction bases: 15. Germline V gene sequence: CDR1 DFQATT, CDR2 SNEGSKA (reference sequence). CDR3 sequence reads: CSARLQRPQLAGGYNEQFF. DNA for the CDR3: TGCAGTGCTAGATTGCAAAGACCTCAACTAGCGGGGGGATACAATGAGCAGTTCTTC.

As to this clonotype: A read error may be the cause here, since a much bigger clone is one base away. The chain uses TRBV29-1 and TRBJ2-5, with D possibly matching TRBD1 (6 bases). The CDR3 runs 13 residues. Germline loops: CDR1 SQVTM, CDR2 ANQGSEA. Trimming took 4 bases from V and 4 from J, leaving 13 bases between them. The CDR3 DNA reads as TGCAGCGTTGTCGAGGGGGATCGAGAGACCCAGTACTTC. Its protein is CSVVEGDRETQYF.

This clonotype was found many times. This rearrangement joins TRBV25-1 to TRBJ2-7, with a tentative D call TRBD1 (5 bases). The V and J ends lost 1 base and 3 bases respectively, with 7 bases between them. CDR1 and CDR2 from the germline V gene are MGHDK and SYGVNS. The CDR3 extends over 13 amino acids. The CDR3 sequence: CASSEWQGYEQYF. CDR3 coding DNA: TGTGCCAGCAGTGAATGGCAGGGCTACGAGCAGTACTTC.

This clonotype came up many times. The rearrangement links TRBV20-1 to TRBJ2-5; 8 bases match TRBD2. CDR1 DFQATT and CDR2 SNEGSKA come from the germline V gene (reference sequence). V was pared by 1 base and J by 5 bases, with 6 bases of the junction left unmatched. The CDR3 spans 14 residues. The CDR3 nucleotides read TGCAGTGCTAGAGGGACTAGCCGGGTTGAGACCCAGTACTTC. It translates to CSARGTSRVETQYF.

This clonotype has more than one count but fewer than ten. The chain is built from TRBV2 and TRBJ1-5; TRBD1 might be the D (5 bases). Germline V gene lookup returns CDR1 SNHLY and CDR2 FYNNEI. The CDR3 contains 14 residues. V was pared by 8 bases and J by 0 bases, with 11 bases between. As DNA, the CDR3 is TGTGCCAGCGGCGGGGGTCCTAGCAATCAGCCCCAGCATTTT. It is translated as CASGGGPSNQPQHF.

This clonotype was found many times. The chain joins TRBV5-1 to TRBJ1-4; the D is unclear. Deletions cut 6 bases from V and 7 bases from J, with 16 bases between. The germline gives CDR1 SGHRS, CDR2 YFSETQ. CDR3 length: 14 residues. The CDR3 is CASTEYLEGEKLFF. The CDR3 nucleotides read TGCGCCAGCACTGAGTACTTAGAAGGTGAAAAACTGTTTTTT.

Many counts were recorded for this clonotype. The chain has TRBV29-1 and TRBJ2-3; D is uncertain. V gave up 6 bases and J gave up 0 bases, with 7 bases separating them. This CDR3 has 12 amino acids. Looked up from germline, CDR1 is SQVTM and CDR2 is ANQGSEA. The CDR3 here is CSVRLSTDTQYF. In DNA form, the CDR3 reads TGCAGCGTCCGGCTGAGCACAGATACGCAGTATTTT.

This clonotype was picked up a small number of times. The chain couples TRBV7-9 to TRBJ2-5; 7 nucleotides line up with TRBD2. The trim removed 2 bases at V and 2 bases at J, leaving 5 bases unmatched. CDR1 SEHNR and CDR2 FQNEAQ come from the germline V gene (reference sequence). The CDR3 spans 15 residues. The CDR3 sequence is CASSLFGLVQETQYF. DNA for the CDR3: TGTGCCAGCAGCTTATTCGGACTAGTGCAAGAGACCCAGTACTTC.

CDR3: CASSGIRTGTQYF. CDR3 nucleotides: TGTGCCAGCAGTGGGATCCGCACAGGAACGCAGTATTTT. This chain links TRBV28 with TRBJ2-3; D might be TRBD1 (5 bases). The CDR3 length is 13 residues. In germline, CDR1 is MDHEN, CDR2 SYDVKM. V was clipped by 5 bases and J by 9 bases, with 15 bases between them.

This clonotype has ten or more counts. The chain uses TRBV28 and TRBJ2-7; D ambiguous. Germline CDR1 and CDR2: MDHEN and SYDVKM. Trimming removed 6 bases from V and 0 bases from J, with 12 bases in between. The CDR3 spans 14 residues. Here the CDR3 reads CASSLSPSSYEQYF. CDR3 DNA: TGTGCCAGCAGCCTATCACCGAGCTCCTACGAGCAGTACTTC. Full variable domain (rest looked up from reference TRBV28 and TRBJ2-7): DVKVTQSSRYLVKRTGEKVFLECVQDMDHENMFWYRQDPGLGLRLIYFSYDVKMKEKGDIPEGYSVSREKKERFSLILESASTNQTSMYLCASSLSPSSYEQYFGPGTRLTVT.

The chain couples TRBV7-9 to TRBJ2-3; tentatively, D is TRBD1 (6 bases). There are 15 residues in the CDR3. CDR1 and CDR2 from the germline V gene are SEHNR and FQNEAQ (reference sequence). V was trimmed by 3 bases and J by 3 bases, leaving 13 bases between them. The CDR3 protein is CASSLTGVRTDTQYF. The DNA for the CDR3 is TGTGCCAGCAGCTTGACAGGAGTAAGGACAGATACGCAGTATTTT.

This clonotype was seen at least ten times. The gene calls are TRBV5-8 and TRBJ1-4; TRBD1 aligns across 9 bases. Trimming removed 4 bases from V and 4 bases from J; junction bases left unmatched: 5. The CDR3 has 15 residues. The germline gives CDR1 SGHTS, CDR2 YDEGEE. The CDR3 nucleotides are TGTGCCAGCAGCCTGGGACAGGGAATTAATGAAAAACTGTTTTTT. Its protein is CASSLGQGINEKLFF.

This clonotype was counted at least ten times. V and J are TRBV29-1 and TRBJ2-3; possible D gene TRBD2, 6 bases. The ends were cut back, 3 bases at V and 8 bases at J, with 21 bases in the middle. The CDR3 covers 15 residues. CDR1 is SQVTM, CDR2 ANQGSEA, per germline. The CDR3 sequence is CSVDPAKQKEGTQYF. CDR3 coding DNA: TGCAGCGTTGATCCGGCTAAACAGAAGGAGGGTACGCAGTATTTT.

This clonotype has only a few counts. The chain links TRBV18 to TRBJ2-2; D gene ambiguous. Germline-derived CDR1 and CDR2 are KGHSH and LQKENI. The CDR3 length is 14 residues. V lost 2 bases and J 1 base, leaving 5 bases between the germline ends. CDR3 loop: CASSPDGNTGELFF. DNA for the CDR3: TGTGCCAGCTCACCAGACGGGAACACCGGGGAGCTGTTTTTT.

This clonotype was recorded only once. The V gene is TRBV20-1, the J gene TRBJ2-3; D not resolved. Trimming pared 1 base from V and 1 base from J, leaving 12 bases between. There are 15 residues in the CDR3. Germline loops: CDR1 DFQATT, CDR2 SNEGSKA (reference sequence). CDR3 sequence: CSARVGELGTDTQYF. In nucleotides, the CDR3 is TGCAGTGCTAGAGTAGGTGAGCTAGGCACAGATACGCAGTATTTT.

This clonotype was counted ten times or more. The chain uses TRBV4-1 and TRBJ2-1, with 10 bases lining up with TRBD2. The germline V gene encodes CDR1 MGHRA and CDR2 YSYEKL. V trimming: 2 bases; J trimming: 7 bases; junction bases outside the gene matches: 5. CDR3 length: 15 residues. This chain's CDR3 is CASSQSGGAENEQFF. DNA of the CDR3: TGCGCCAGCAGCCAAAGCGGGGGGGCAGAGAATGAGCAGTTCTTC.

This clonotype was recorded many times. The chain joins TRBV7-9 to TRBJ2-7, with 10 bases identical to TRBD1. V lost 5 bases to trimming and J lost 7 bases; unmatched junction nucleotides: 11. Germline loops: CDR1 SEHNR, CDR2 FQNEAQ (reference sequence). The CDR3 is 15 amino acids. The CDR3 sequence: CASSPRRDRGGEQYF. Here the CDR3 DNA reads TGTGCCAGCAGCCCACGCCGGGACAGGGGAGGTGAGCAGTACTTC.

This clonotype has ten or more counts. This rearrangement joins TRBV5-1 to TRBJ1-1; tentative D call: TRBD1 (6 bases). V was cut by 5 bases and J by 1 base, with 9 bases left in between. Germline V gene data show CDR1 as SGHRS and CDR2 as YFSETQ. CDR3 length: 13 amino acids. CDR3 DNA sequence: TGCGCCAGCAGGGGGGGCTCGAACACTGAAGCTTTCTTT. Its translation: CASRGGSNTEAFF.

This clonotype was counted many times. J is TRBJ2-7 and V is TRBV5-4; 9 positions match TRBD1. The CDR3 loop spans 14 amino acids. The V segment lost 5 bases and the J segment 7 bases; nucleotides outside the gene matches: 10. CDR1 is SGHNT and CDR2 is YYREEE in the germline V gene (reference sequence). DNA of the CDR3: TGTGCCAGCAGTTCCGGACAGGGGACGGGTGAGCAGTACTTC. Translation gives CASSSGQGTGEQYF.

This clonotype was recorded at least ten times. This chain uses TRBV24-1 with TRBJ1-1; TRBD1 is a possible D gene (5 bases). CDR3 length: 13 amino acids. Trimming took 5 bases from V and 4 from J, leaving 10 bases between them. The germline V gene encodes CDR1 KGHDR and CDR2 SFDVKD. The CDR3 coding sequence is TGTGCCACCAGTGGCAGGGAGGGCACTGAAGCTTTCTTT. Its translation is CATSGREGTEAFF.

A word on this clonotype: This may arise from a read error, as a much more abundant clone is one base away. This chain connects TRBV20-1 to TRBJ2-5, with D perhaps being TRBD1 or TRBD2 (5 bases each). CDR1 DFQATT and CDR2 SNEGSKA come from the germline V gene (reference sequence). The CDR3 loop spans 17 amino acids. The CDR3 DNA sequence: TGCAGTGCTACCACCAGGGCTACAGGAATTTTGGGAGAGGCCCAGTACTTC. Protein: CSATTRATGILGEAQYF.